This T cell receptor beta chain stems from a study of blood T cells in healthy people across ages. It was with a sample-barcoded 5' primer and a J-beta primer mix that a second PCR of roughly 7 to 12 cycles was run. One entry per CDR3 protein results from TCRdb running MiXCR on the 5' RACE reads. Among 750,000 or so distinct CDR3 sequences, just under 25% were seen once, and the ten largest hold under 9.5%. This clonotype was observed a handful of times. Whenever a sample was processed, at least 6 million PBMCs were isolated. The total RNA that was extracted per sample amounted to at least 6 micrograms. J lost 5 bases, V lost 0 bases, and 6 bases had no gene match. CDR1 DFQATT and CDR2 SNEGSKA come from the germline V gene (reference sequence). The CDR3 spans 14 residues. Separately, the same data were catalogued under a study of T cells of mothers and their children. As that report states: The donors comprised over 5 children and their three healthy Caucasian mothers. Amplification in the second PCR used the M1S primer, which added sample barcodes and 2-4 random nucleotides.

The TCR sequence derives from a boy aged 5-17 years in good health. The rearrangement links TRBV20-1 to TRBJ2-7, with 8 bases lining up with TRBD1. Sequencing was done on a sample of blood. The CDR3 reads CSAREGTGGDEQYF. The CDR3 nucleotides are TGCAGTGCTAGAGAAGGGACAGGAGGTGACGAGCAGTACTTC.